A single sample gave rise to the 16 T cell receptor beta chains below, sequenced in a study of beta chain bispecific antibodies for T cell cancers. Study outcomes and limitations: The leukemia cells, rather than normal T cells, gave most of the targeted TRBV signal.

T cells were expanded from blood mononuclear cells for roughly 3 days with anti-CD3 OKT3 or CD3/CD28 beads. TCRdb reprocessed the 5' RACE reads with MiXCR, giving one entry per CDR3 protein. The table lists some 21,000 distinct CDR3 sequences, about 2.7% of them singletons. Antigens of these TCRs are unknown. Input material: healthy donor T cells cultured with leukemia cells. These receptors were collected from a human donor in good health. Some clones in this sample may be carry-over from other donors' samples.

This clonotype was picked up a small number of times. V usage is TRBV19 and J usage is TRBJ1-1; no reliable D call. This CDR3 is built from 12 residues. Trimming took 5 bases from V and 1 from J, leaving 5 bases between them. CDR1 and CDR2 from the germline V gene are LNHDA and SQIVND (reference sequence). DNA for the CDR3: TGTGCCAGTAGTGCGCAGAACACTGAAGCTTTCTTT. It codes for CASSAQNTEAFF.

This clonotype was picked up many times. The V call is TRBV7-3, the J call TRBJ1-6; D is undetermined. The CDR3 is 14 amino acids. Trimming removed 8 bases at V and 7 bases at J, with 15 bases between. CDR1 is SGHTA and CDR2 is FQGTGA in the germline V gene. CDR3 sequence reads: CASGPARRNSPLHF. CDR3 in DNA: TGTGCCAGCGGTCCAGCTAGACGGAATTCACCCCTCCACTTT.

This clonotype is medium-sized. The chain has TRBV7-3 and TRBJ2-5; 10 nucleotides match TRBD1. The CDR3 is 15 residues long. Looked up from germline, CDR1 is SGHTA and CDR2 is FQGTGA. With V trimmed by 5 bases and J by 5 bases, 8 bases remained unmatched. CDR3 DNA sequence: TGTGCCAGCAGCCCACCGGGACAGGGGCACGAGACCCAGTACTTC. As protein: CASSPPGQGHETQYF. Looking up the rest from reference TRBV7-3 and TRBJ2-5 gives the full variable domain: GAGVSQTPSNKVTEKGKYVELRCDPISGHTALYWYRQSLGQGPEFLIYFQGTGAADDSGLPNDRFFAVRPEGSVSTLKIQRTERGDSAVYLCASSPPGQGHETQYFGPGTRLLVL.

This clonotype appeared many times. The V and J genes are TRBV25-1 and TRBJ2-5; 9 bases align to TRBD2. Germline V gives CDR1 MGHDK, CDR2 SYGVNS. The CDR3 covers 15 residues. Unmatched junction bases numbered 6, after V lost 7 bases and J lost 0 bases. This chain's CDR3 is CASKMAGGYQETQYF. Here the CDR3 DNA reads TGTGCCAGCAAAATGGCGGGGGGGTACCAAGAGACCCAGTACTTC.

This clonotype has a count of ten or more. The V call is TRBV7-9, the J call TRBJ2-5; 7 nucleotides align to TRBD1. The CDR3 is made up of 16 amino acids. The V and J ends lost 1 base and 5 bases, in that order; junction bases with no gene match: 10. Germline assignment: CDR1 SEHNR and CDR2 FQNEAQ (reference sequence). The CDR3 DNA sequence: TGTGCCAGCAGCTTAGTGGGGACAGTAAACTTGGAGACCCAGTACTTC. It yields the protein CASSLVGTVNLETQYF.

This clonotype was observed a handful of times. A much larger clone differs from this one at a single base, so this may be a read error. The chain employs TRBV5-1 and TRBJ2-5, with a possible D match to TRBD2 (7 bases). V was cut by 3 bases and J by 11 bases, with 20 bases left in between. The CDR3 covers 14 residues. In germline, CDR1 is SGHRS, CDR2 YFSETQ. The CDR3 DNA sequence: TGCGCCAGCAGCTCGTGGGGGGGGCACTATGAGCAGTACTTC. Translated: CASSSWGGHYEQYF.

This clonotype was detected ten times or more. A read error may produce the germline difference seen at one junction end. The chain links TRBV5-1 to TRBJ2-7; D unresolved. The V gene's germline CDR1 is SGHRS and CDR2 YFSETQ. This CDR3 has 13 residues. The CDR3 bases are TGCGCCAGCCGCTTGGAGACCTCCTACGAGCAGTACTTC. Its protein product is CASRLETSYEQYF. Full variable domain (missing parts from reference TRBV5-1 and TRBJ2-7): KAGVTQTPRYLIKTRGQQVTLSCSPISGHRSVSWYQQTPGQGLQFLFEYFSETQRNKGNFPGRFSGRQFSNSRSEMNVSTLELGDSALYLCASRLETSYEQYFGPGTRLTVT.

Many counts were recorded for this clonotype. The rearrangement links TRBV10-3 to TRBJ2-7, with D tentatively TRBD1 (6 bases). The germline CDR1 and CDR2 sequences are ENHRY and SYGVKD. This CDR3 region has 12 residues. Trimming removed 8 bases from V and 1 base from J, with 9 bases in between. CDR3 nucleotides: TGTGCCATCGCGGACAGATCCTACGAGCAGTACTTC. Its translation is CAIADRSYEQYF.

This clonotype was seen repeatedly, ten times or more. The rearrangement links TRBV20-1 to TRBJ2-1; 9 bases are shared with TRBD2. This CDR3 is built from 15 residues. The ends lost 3 bases at V and 7 bases at J; junction bases unmatched: 10. Germline V gene sequence: CDR1 DFQATT, CDR2 SNEGSKA (reference sequence). Here the CDR3 DNA reads TGCAGTGCTAGTGACTTGCGGGGGGGTGGAAATGAGCAGTTCTTC. Protein product: CSASDLRGGGNEQFF.

The table lists this clonotype with many counts. The rearrangement joins TRBV6-5 to TRBJ2-3, with a weak D call TRBD2 (7 bases). This CDR3 has 16 residues. In germline, CDR1 is MNHEY, CDR2 SVGAGI. V shed 8 bases and J shed 0 bases, with 18 bases lying between them. CDR3 coding DNA: TGTGCCAGCCACCGGGGGCGGGGGACTAGCACAGATACGCAGTATTTT. It codes for CASHRGRGTSTDTQYF.

The table lists this clonotype with many counts. V gene TRBV9 combines with J gene TRBJ2-5; possible D gene TRBD2, 5 bases. Germline V CDR1 and CDR2: SGDLS, YYNGEE. The length of the CDR3 is 14 residues. V was pared by 2 bases and J by 0 bases, with 8 bases between. The CDR3 region is CASSVTGNQETQYF. The DNA of the CDR3 is TGTGCCAGCAGCGTCACCGGGAACCAAGAGACCCAGTACTTC.

This clonotype was recorded many times. The chain couples TRBV19 to TRBJ2-7, with 8 positions matching TRBD2. The CDR3 runs 14 residues. CDR1 and CDR2 from the germline V gene are LNHDA and SQIVND (reference sequence). The V gene end was trimmed by 6 bases and the J gene end by 3 bases; junction bases not matched to a gene: 7. CDR3 protein: CASSPGGGRYEQYF. CDR3 sequence (DNA): TGTGCCAGTAGCCCCGGGGGGGGGCGCTACGAGCAGTACTTC.

This clonotype was seen repeatedly, ten times or more. CDR3 sequence (DNA): TGTGCCAGCAGCCAAGGACAGGGAAGAATATACGAGCAGTACTTC. This codes for CASSQGQGRIYEQYF. J is TRBJ2-7 and V is TRBV12-3 or TRBV12-4, with TRBD1 matching over 8 bases. The CDR3 sequence is 15 residues long. V dropped 6 bases and J dropped 4; count of bases not matched to a gene: 11.

This clonotype showed up many times. V gene TRBV2 combines with J gene TRBJ1-6; TRBD1 is a possible D gene (6 bases). There are 15 residues in the CDR3. V lost 6 bases and J lost 2, with 11 bases in between. Germline V gives CDR1 SNHLY, CDR2 FYNNEI. The CDR3 protein is CASRGGGTYNSPLHF. The DNA of the CDR3 is TGTGCCAGCAGGGGGGGCGGAACCTATAATTCACCCCTCCACTTT.

Ten or more counts support this clonotype. V usage is TRBV11-2 and J usage is TRBJ2-3; D perhaps matches TRBD1 (6 bases). CDR3 length equals 16 residues. V was shortened by 1 base and J by 4 bases, with 15 bases between the two germline ends. Germline CDR1 SGHAT, CDR2 FQNNGV. CDR3 sequence reads: CASSLGKGVRSDTQYF. The CDR3 DNA follows: TGTGCCAGCAGCTTAGGGAAGGGGGTGAGGTCAGATACGCAGTATTTT.

The chain joins TRBV6-1 to TRBJ2-7, with D possibly called TRBD1 or TRBD2 (5 bases each). Germline-derived CDR1 and CDR2 are MNHNS and SASEGT. Trimming left V 2 bases short and J 2 bases short, with 13 bases between. The CDR3 contains 15 residues. CDR3 in DNA: TGTGCCAGCAGTGAAACCTGGGACGGAACCTACGAGCAGTACTTC. This sequence encodes CASSETWDGTYEQYF.